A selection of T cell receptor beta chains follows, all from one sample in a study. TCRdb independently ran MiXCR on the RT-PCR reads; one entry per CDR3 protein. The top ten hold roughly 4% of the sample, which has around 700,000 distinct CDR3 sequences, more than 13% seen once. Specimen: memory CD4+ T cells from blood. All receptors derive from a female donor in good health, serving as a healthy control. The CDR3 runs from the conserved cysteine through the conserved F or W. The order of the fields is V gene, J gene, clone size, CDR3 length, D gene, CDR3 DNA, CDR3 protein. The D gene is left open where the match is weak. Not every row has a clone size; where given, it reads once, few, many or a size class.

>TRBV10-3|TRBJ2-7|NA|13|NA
TGTGCCATCAGTTCAGGACGAACGGGGGAGCAGTACTTC
CAISSGRTGEQYF
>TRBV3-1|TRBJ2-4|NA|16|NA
TGTGCCAGCAGCCAAGCTGTATGGTCAGGGCAAAACATTCAGTACTTC
CASSQAVWSGQNIQYF
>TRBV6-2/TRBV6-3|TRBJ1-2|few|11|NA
TGTGCCAGCAGTTCCAGGGACGGCTACACCTTC
CASSSRDGYTF
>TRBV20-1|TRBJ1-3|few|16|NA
TGCAGTGCGCGCGACCCCGTCAGGGGTTCTGGAAACACCATATATTTT
CSARDPVRGSGNTIYF
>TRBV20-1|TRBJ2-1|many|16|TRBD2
TGCAGTGCTAGAGATCGGGTGGCGGGAGGGAACAATGAGCAGTTCTTC
CSARDRVAGGNNEQFF
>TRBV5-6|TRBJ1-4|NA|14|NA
TGTGCCAGCAGCTCAACAGGGTTGAATGAAAAACTGTTTTTT
CASSSTGLNEKLFF
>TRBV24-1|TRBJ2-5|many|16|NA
TGTGCCACCAGTGGGGGGGAACTAGCTGCCGGAGAGACCCAGTACTTC
CATSGGELAAGETQYF
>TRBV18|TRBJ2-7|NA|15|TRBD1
TGTGCCAGCTCACCCCCGGGACAGGCCATCTACGAGCAGTACTTC
CASSPPGQAIYEQYF
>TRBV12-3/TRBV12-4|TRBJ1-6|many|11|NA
TGTGCCAGCAGTTTTGGGTCACCCCTCCACTTT
CASSFGSPLHF
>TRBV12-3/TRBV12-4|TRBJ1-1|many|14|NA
TGTGCCAGCAGTTTACGGGGGCGCGGGGGTGAAGCTTTCTTT
CASSLRGRGGEAFF
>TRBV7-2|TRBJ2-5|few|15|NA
TGTGCCAGCAGCATCCGACAGGTACTACAAGAGACCCAGTACTTC
CASSIRQVLQETQYF
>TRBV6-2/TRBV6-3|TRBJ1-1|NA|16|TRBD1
TGTGCCAGCAGTCGTAGACAGGGGGCAAGTTGGACTGAAGCTTTCTTT
CASSRRQGASWTEAFF
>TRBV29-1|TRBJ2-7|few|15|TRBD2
TGCAGCGTTGCGCTTGGGACTAGCGGGTCCTACGAGCAGTACTTC
CSVALGTSGSYEQYF
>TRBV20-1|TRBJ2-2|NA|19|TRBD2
TGCAGTGCTCGGTCCCGGACTAGCGGGAGGGGGGCGAACTCCGGGGAGCTGTTTTTT
CSARSRTSGRGANSGELFF
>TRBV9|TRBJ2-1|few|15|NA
TGTGCCAGCAGCGTAGCGGGGGATGGGTACAATGAGCAGTTCTTC
CASSVAGDGYNEQFF
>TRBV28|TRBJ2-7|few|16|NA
TGTGCCAGCAGTTTATATCGGACTTCATCCAACTACGAGCAGTACTTC
CASSLYRTSSNYEQYF
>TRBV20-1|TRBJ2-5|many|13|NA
TGCAGTGCTAGTACCCCGGCGACGGAGACCCAGTACTTC
CSASTPATETQYF
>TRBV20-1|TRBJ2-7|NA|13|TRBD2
TGCAGTGCTCAGCCGGGAGGGTTTAGCGAGCAGTACTTC
CSAQPGGFSEQYF
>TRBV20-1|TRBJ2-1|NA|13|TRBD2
TGCAGTGCTAGAGGAGCGGGAGGGACTGAGCATTTCTTC
CSARGAGGTEHFF
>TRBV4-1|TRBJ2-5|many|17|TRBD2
TGCGCCAGCAGCCCCGGCGTTACGGGAGGGCCCCTAGAGACCCAGTACTTC
CASSPGVTGGPLETQYF
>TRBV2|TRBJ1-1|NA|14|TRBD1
TGTGCCAGCAGAGACAGGGGAGTAAAAACTGAAGCTTTCTTT
CASRDRGVKTEAFF
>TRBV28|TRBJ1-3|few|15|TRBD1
TGTGCCAGCAGTTCCACAGGGGGCTCTGGAAACACCATATATTTT
CASSSTGGSGNTIYF
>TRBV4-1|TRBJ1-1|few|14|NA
TGCGCCAGCATTAGGGCCCCAGGGTACACTGAAGCTTTCTTT
CASIRAPGYTEAFF
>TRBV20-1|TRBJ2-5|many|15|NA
TGCAGTGCTAGAGATGCAGGGGAAAGTCAAGAGACCCAGTACTTC
CSARDAGESQETQYF
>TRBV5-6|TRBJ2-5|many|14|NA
TGTGCCAGCAGCTTACAGGGGAGGAGAGAGACCCAGTACTTC
CASSLQGRRETQYF
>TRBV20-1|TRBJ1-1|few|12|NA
TGCAGTGTTCGTGGCGGAGACACTGAAGCTTTCTTT
CSVRGGDTEAFF
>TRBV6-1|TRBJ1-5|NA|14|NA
TGTGCCAGCAGTGAAGCGCTACTGGTACAGCCCCAGCATTTT
CASSEALLVQPQHF
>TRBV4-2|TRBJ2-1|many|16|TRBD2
TGTGCCAGCAGCCAAGATCAAAGCGGGAATTACAATGAGCAGTTCTTC
CASSQDQSGNYNEQFF
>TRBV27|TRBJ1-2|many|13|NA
TGTGCCAGCAGTTTGAGAGACAACTATGGCTACACCTTC
CASSLRDNYGYTF
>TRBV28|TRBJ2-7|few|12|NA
TGTGCCAGCAGCGCCATGGGGGACGAGCAGTACTTC
CASSAMGDEQYF
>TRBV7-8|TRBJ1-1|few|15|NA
TGTGCCAGCAGCTTGCTGACGTCCGGGGGTACTGAAGCTTTCTTT
CASSLLTSGGTEAFF
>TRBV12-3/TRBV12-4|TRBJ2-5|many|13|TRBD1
TGTGCCAGCAGTTGGACAGGGGGAGAGACCCAGTACTTC
CASSWTGGETQYF
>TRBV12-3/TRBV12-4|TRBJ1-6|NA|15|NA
TGTGCCAGCACCGCTTGGGGGGGTAATAATTCACCCCTCCACTTT
CASTAWGGNNSPLHF
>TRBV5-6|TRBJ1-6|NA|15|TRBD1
TGTGCCAGCAGCAGCCAGGGACAGGGGAATTCACCCCTCCACTTT
CASSSQGQGNSPLHF
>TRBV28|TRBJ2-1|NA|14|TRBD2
TGTGCCAGCGAAGTAGCGGGAGCCTCCAATGAGCAGTTCTTC
CASEVAGASNEQFF
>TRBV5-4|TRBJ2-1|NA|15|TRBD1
TGTGCCAGCAGCTCCCAGGGACAGGTTTACAATGAGCAGTTCTTC
CASSSQGQVYNEQFF
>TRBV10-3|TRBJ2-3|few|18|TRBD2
TGTGCCATCAGTGATTCCGGGACTAGCGGGAGGGCCTCAGATACGCAGTATTTT
CAISDSGTSGRASDTQYF
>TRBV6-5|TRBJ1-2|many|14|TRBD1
TGTGCCAGCAGGCCGGGACAGGGTGCCTATGGCTACACCTTC
CASRPGQGAYGYTF
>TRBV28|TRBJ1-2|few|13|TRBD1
TGTGCCAGTGGGACAGAGTATGGGTATGGCTACACCTTC
CASGTEYGYGYTF